The 27 T cell receptor beta chains below were found in one sample sequenced in a study of shared clonotypes between healthy human individuals (dated by TCRdb to 2020 to 2022). Library prep was done by the immunoSEQ multiplex PCR assay. TCRdb obtained this table from immuneACCESS and retained in-frame rearrangements with V and J assigned. These tables miss some clones; where compared with another copy, unresolved V genes account for less than half of the shortfall, and the remainder is unexplained. In all, the sample holds around 700,000 clones, and more than 70% of those were seen once. The top ten clones comprise around 1.8% of the sample. Sequenced input: memory CD4+ T cells sorted from blood. Interpreted using the paper, the cell subset or site label stands for: CD45RA-negative fraction. The receptors were gathered from a woman under 40 in good health.

The rearrangement uses TRBV28 and TRBJ1-2, with D perhaps matching TRBD1 (6 bases). This CDR3 has 13 amino acids. The germline gives CDR1 MDHEN, CDR2 SYDVKM. The V and J ends lost 6 bases and 7 bases respectively, with 15 bases between them. CDR3 sequence: CASRRGAEGGYTF. CDR3 in DNA: TGTGCCAGCAGAAGGGGGGCTGAGGGTGGCTACACCTTC.

The CDR3 loop is CASSQGADLYGYTF. CDR3 sequence (DNA): TGTGCCAGCAGTCAAGGCGCGGACCTCTATGGCTACACCTTC. The gene calls are TRBV6-5 and TRBJ1-2; D gene uncertain. Deletions cut 5 bases from V and 4 bases from J, with 14 bases between. The germline V gene has CDR1 MNHEY and CDR2 SVGAGI. This CDR3 spans 14 amino acids.

The rearrangement links TRBV28 to TRBJ1-5, with TRBD1 matching 8 bases. Trimming cost V 6 bases and J 5 bases; bases outside gene matches: 9. The CDR3 contains 15 residues. The germline V gene encodes CDR1 MDHEN and CDR2 SYDVKM. CDR3 loop: CASRRQGPKDQPQHF. The CDR3 nucleotides read TGTGCCAGCAGAAGACAGGGGCCTAAGGATCAGCCCCAGCATTTT.

The chain is built from TRBV27 and TRBJ2-3, with a weak D call TRBD2 (5 bases). V lost 3 bases and J 5 bases, leaving 9 bases between the germline ends. Germline V gene data show CDR1 as MNHEY and CDR2 as SMNVEV (reference sequence). The CDR3 runs 13 residues. The CDR3 bases are TGTGCCAGCAGTTTTGGAGGATTAGATACGCAGTATTTT. Amino acid sequence: CASSFGGLDTQYF.

The chain couples TRBV27 to TRBJ2-7, with D perhaps assigned TRBD1 or TRBD2 (5 bases each). Looked up from germline, CDR1 is MNHEY and CDR2 is SMNVEV (reference sequence). The V gene lost 8 bases and the J gene lost 2 bases, with 25 bases spanning the gap. CDR3 size: 17 residues. The CDR3, as DNA: TGTGCCAGCCAAAGTTTTGGCCCCGGGGCCTTTACCTACGAGCAGTACTTC. Amino acids: CASQSFGPGAFTYEQYF.

A remark on this clone: Other DNA sequences in this sample translate to the same CDR3. The chain has TRBV19 and TRBJ2-1; D call uncertain. V was cut by 3 bases and J by 7 bases, with 13 bases left in between. The CDR3 has 14 amino acids. Germline lookup yields CDR1 LNHDA and CDR2 SQIVND (reference sequence). This chain's CDR3 is CASSIRPDWNEQFF. CDR3 DNA sequence: TGTGCCAGTAGTATTAGACCCGATTGGAATGAGCAGTTCTTC.

This sequence joins TRBV7-2 and TRBJ2-1, with D unclear. Deletions cut 5 bases from V and 0 bases from J, with 14 bases between. CDR1 SGHTA and CDR2 FQGNSA come from the germline V gene. The CDR3 consists of 16 residues. The CDR3 spells CASSQALEVSYNEQFF. For the CDR3, the DNA is TGTGCCAGCAGCCAAGCCCTAGAAGTCTCCTACAATGAGCAGTTCTTC. The variable domain in full, with the rest retrieved from reference TRBV7-2 and TRBJ2-1, is GAGVSQSPSNKVTEKGKDVELRCDPISGHTALYWYRQSLGQGLEFLIYFQGNSAPDKSGLPSDRFSAERTGGSVSTLTIQRTQQEDSAVYLCASSQALEVSYNEQFFGPGTRLTVL.

This clone was picked up a small number of times. The chain uses TRBV19 and TRBJ1-2, with 7 bases fitting TRBD1. V was clipped by 3 bases and J by 4 bases; unmatched bases: 8. Germline V lookup: CDR1 LNHDA, CDR2 SQIVND (reference sequence). This CDR3 has 15 residues. The DNA of the CDR3 is TGTGCCAGTAGTATGACGGCAGGGGGTACCTATGGCTACACCTTC. It specifies CASSMTAGGTYGYTF.

The gene calls are TRBV5-8 and TRBJ1-1; no clear D. Germline CDR1 reads SGHTS; CDR2 reads YDEGEE. The CDR3 consists of 15 residues. Between the trimmed V and J ends, which lost 0 bases and 13 bases, there was a span of 22 bases. CDR3 DNA sequence: TGTGCCAGCAGCTTGGCCGGTGAAGGCTATAGAGTGGGTTTCTTT. Its translation: CASSLAGEGYRVGFF.

The CDR3 region is CASSLEYPPGHEQYF. The CDR3 nucleotides read TGTGCCAGCAGCTTGGAATATCCTCCAGGCCACGAGCAGTACTTC. The chain is built from TRBV5-7 and TRBJ2-7; D not resolved. TRBV5-7 is reported as an ORF; its role is uncertain. V lost 0 bases, J lost 5 bases, and 15 bases lay in between. The CDR3 covers 15 residues.

V gene TRBV5-1 combines with J gene TRBJ2-1; TRBD2 agrees at 8 bases. The germline CDR1 and CDR2 sequences are SGHRS and YFSETQ. Unmatched junction bases numbered 13, after V lost 6 bases and J lost 8 bases. CDR3 length: 15 residues. CDR3 region: CASTPYAGGSYEQFF. CDR3 in DNA: TGCGCCAGCACCCCCTACGCGGGAGGATCATATGAGCAGTTCTTC.

This clone has just a few counts. J is TRBJ1-1 and V is TRBV2; no reliable D call. Germline assignment: CDR1 SNHLY and CDR2 FYNNEI. Trimming cost V 8 bases and J 0 bases, with 7 bases left between them. The CDR3 loop spans 12 amino acids. The CDR3 region is CASFRVNTEAFF. Written as DNA, the CDR3 is TGTGCCAGCTTTAGAGTGAACACTGAAGCTTTCTTT.

CDR3: CASSPFLAGTSYEQYF. The CDR3 coding sequence is TGTGCCAGCTCACCCTTCCTAGCGGGGACCTCCTACGAGCAGTACTTC. V and J are TRBV18 and TRBJ2-7; 9 bases agree with TRBD2. The CDR3 runs to 16 residues. The V segment lost 3 bases and the J segment 0 bases; nucleotides outside the gene matches: 6. Germline CDR1 KGHSH, CDR2 LQKENI. The variable domain in full, completed from reference TRBV18 and TRBJ2-7, reads NAGVMQNPRHLVRRRGQEARLRCSPMKGHSHVYWYRQLPEEGLKFMVYLQKENIIDESGMPKERFSAEFPKEGPSILRIQQVVRGDSAAYFCASSPFLAGTSYEQYFGPGTRLTVT.

This chain joins TRBV18 and TRBJ2-7; 9 bases map to TRBD1. V shed 5 bases and J 6 bases; nucleotides not matched to a gene: 14. Germline V CDR1 and CDR2: KGHSH, LQKENI. The CDR3 is 16 amino acids. CDR3 amino acids: CASSSRPTGTGTEQYF. For the CDR3, the DNA is TGTGCCAGCTCATCGCGTCCTACCGGGACAGGGACCGAGCAGTACTTC. The variable domain in full, with the rest retrieved from reference TRBV18 and TRBJ2-7, is NAGVMQNPRHLVRRRGQEARLRCSPMKGHSHVYWYRQLPEEGLKFMVYLQKENIIDESGMPKERFSAEFPKEGPSILRIQQVVRGDSAAYFCASSSRPTGTGTEQYFGPGTRLTVT.

In its sample, this clone was seen once. J is TRBJ2-2 and V is TRBV11-1, with TRBD1 matching 12 bases. CDR3 size: 15 residues. Looked up from germline, CDR1 is SGHAT and CDR2 is FQDESV (reference sequence). V lost 3 bases to trimming and J lost 7 bases; unmatched junction nucleotides: 3. The CDR3 here is CASSFGTGGSGELFF. CDR3 nucleotide sequence: TGTGCCAGCAGCTTTGGGACAGGGGGCAGCGGGGAGCTGTTTTTT.

The rearrangement uses TRBV9 and TRBJ2-1; TRBD2 might be the D (5 bases). V was trimmed by 0 bases and J by 8 bases, leaving 15 bases between them. The CDR3 is 15 residues long. Germline V CDR1 and CDR2: SGDLS, YYNGEE. The CDR3 sequence: CASSVALAGSDEQFF. The DNA for the CDR3 is TGTGCCAGCAGCGTAGCACTGGCGGGCTCCGATGAGCAGTTCTTC.

About this clone itself: In the same sample, other DNA sequences code for this CDR3. J is TRBJ2-7 and V is TRBV5-4; 13 bases are shared with TRBD2. The germline gives CDR1 SGHNT, CDR2 YYREEE (reference sequence). CDR3 size: 15 residues. V dropped 4 bases and J dropped 4; count of bases not matched to a gene: 5. This chain's CDR3 is CASSPGTSGVYEQYF. The DNA for the CDR3 is TGTGCCAGCAGCCCCGGGACTAGCGGGGTTTACGAGCAGTACTTC.

This rearrangement joins TRBV4-2 to TRBJ2-3; D is possibly TRBD2 (6 bases). Germline loops: CDR1 LGHNA, CDR2 YNFKEQ. V was clipped by 0 bases and J by 6 bases, with 19 bases between them. The CDR3 covers 17 residues. In DNA, the CDR3 is TGTGCCAGCAGCCAAGATGGGTCGGGAGAGTGGCGGGATACGCAGTATTTT. Translation: CASSQDGSGEWRDTQYF.

This chain connects TRBV2 to TRBJ1-5; 10 bases align to TRBD1. Germline V lookup: CDR1 SNHLY, CDR2 FYNNEI. V lost 4 bases, J lost 4 bases, and 4 bases stayed unmatched. This CDR3 spans 15 amino acids. DNA for the CDR3: TGTGCCAGCAGTGTAGTGGGACAGGGGAATCAGCCCCAGCATTTT. Protein sequence: CASSVVGQGNQPQHF.

This clone was recorded at least ten times. This sequence joins TRBV6-5 and TRBJ2-7; 10 nucleotides line up with TRBD2. CDR1 is MNHEY, CDR2 SVGAGI, per germline. The CDR3 totals 13 residues. The ends lost 6 bases at V and 3 bases at J; junction bases unmatched: 2. CDR3 in amino acids: CASRKREGYEQYF. Here the CDR3 DNA reads TGTGCCAGCAGGAAGCGGGAGGGCTACGAGCAGTACTTC.

V gene TRBV7-9 combines with J gene TRBJ2-3; 7 nucleotides agree with TRBD2. V trimming: 1 base; J trimming: 4 bases; junction bases outside the gene matches: 2. CDR3 size: 14 residues. The germline V gene has CDR1 SEHNR and CDR2 FQNEAQ (reference sequence). The CDR3 nucleotides are TGTGCCAGCAGCTTAGTGGGAGGGCCAGATACGCAGTATTTT. It yields the protein CASSLVGGPDTQYF.

The chain uses TRBV28 and TRBJ1-5, with D tentatively TRBD1 (5 bases). The CDR3 has 15 residues. Germline lookup yields CDR1 MDHEN and CDR2 SYDVKM. V lost 3 bases and J 1 base, leaving 10 bases between the germline ends. Here the CDR3 DNA reads TGTGCCAGCAGTTTCCAGGGTTGGAGCAATCAGCCCCAGCATTTT. It yields the protein CASSFQGWSNQPQHF.

The chain couples TRBV28 to TRBJ1-5; 9 nucleotides match TRBD1. V gave up 6 bases and J gave up 3 bases; unmatched junction bases: 18. This CDR3 spans 19 amino acids. Looked up from germline, CDR1 is MDHEN and CDR2 is SYDVKM. This CDR3 is CASRPTGHNTGGFNQPQHF. CDR3 DNA: TGTGCCAGCAGACCAACGGGTCACAACACAGGGGGCTTCAATCAGCCCCAGCATTTT. Supplemented by reference TRBV28 and TRBJ1-5, the full variable domain reads DVKVTQSSRYLVKRTGEKVFLECVQDMDHENMFWYRQDPGLGLRLIYFSYDVKMKEKGDIPEGYSVSREKKERFSLILESASTNQTSMYLCASRPTGHNTGGFNQPQHFGDGTRLSIL.

J is TRBJ2-5 and V is TRBV9; 13 nucleotides line up with TRBD2. The germline V gene encodes CDR1 SGDLS and CDR2 YYNGEE. The CDR3 is 17 residues long. V trimming: 2 bases; J trimming: 5 bases; junction bases outside the gene matches: 9. This CDR3 reads CASSVGTSGKGWETQYF. Written as DNA, the CDR3 is TGTGCCAGCAGCGTCGGGACTAGCGGGAAGGGATGGGAGACCCAGTACTTC.

This chain links TRBV30 with TRBJ2-7; TRBD2 is a possible D gene (5 bases). Germline-derived CDR1 and CDR2 are GTSNPN and SVGIG (reference sequence). V gave up 2 bases and J gave up 3 bases, with 14 bases separating them. CDR3 length equals 14 residues. The DNA of the CDR3 is TGTGCCTGGAGTCCCGGGCTAGCAGGCTACGAGCAGTACTTC. This encodes CAWSPGLAGYEQYF.

The chain links TRBV18 to TRBJ1-2; the match to TRBD1 covers 7 bases. With 4 bases clipped from V and 1 base from J, the junction kept 6 bases outside the gene matches. CDR1 and CDR2 from the germline V gene are KGHSH and LQKENI. CDR3 length: 15 amino acids. The CDR3 loop reads CASSLRTGDNYGYTF. CDR3 bases: TGTGCCAGCTCACTTAGGACAGGCGATAACTATGGCTACACCTTC. Filled out from reference TRBV18 and TRBJ1-2, the complete variable domain reads NAGVMQNPRHLVRRRGQEARLRCSPMKGHSHVYWYRQLPEEGLKFMVYLQKENIIDESGMPKERFSAEFPKEGPSILRIQQVVRGDSAAYFCASSLRTGDNYGYTFGSGTRLTVV.

The gene calls are TRBV30 and TRBJ2-1; perhaps TRBD1 as D (6 bases). Germline V gene lookup returns CDR1 GTSNPN and CDR2 SVGIG (reference sequence). The CDR3 is 14 residues long. V gave up 0 bases and J gave up 7 bases, with 13 bases separating them. The CDR3 spells CAWSVRGGRNEQFF. The CDR3 bases are TGTGCCTGGAGTGTACGTGGGGGCAGGAATGAGCAGTTCTTC.